This T cell receptor (beta chain) originates from a study of cytomegalovirus exposure and HLA in healthy donors. CDR3 length: 15 residues. V was shortened by 0 bases and J by 5 bases, with 11 bases between the two germline ends. The V gene's germline CDR1 is SGDLS and CDR2 YYNGEE. PCR primers comprised 60 Vbeta and 13 Jbeta primers. Some clones are missing from TCRdb's copy, which holds only in-frame ones; the method was immunoSEQ multiplex PCR. The repertoire holds about 150,000 clones, with just over 75% as singletons. This chain links TRBV9 with TRBJ2-2; D is undetermined. The sequenced sample was PBMCs. The source is a woman in her thirties in good health and CMV-seropositive. The CDR3 region has the DNA TGTGCCAGCAGCGTAGTTTCCGGGTTGACCGGGGAGCTGTTTTTT. Its protein product is CASSVVSGLTGELFF. Filled out from reference TRBV9 and TRBJ2-2, the complete variable domain reads DSGVTQTPKHLITATGQRVTLRCSPRSGDLSVYWYQQSLDQGLQFLIQYYNGEERAKGNILERFSAQQFPDLHSELNLSSLELGDSALYFCASSVVSGLTGELFFGEGSRLTVL.